The 19 T cell receptor beta chains below come from one sample, sequenced in a study of blood T cell repertoires in COVID-19. Profiling relied on immunoSEQ multiplex PCR, and the TCRdb table lists in-frame clones only, not all of them. The profile shows around 250,000 clones, 90% of them singletons. The sequencing sample was made of peripheral blood. The receptors stem from a woman aged 55-70 years with COVID-19, enrolled during active disease.

The CDR3 nucleotides are TGTGCCAGTAGTCTAAACCGGGACAGAGGATATACGCAGTATTTT. This sequence encodes CASSLNRDRGYTQYF. The rearrangement joins TRBV19 to TRBJ2-3; 7 bases map to TRBD1. The germline V gene encodes CDR1 LNHDA and CDR2 SQIVND (reference sequence). The V gene end was trimmed by 5 bases and the J gene end by 7 bases; junction bases not matched to a gene: 12. The CDR3 sequence is 15 residues long.

The chain carries TRBV7-9 and TRBJ1-3, with 9 bases that match TRBD1. The germline V gene encodes CDR1 SEHNR and CDR2 FQNEAQ (reference sequence). V lost 3 bases to trimming and J lost 6 bases; unmatched junction nucleotides: 3. CDR3 size: 14 residues. In DNA form, the CDR3 reads TGTGCCAGCAGCTTGAACAGGGGGCTAAACACCATATATTTT. Protein product: CASSLNRGLNTIYF.

In this sample, this clone turned up once. The chain is built from TRBV6-4 and TRBJ1-1; possibly TRBD1 for D (6 bases). CDR3 length: 15 amino acids. Germline V gives CDR1 MRHNA, CDR2 SNTAGT. Deletions cut 6 bases from V and 0 bases from J, with 14 bases between. For the CDR3, the DNA is TGTGCCAGCAGAACAGAAGAGGGGGTGAACACTGAAGCTTTCTTT. Its protein product is CASRTEEGVNTEAFF.

This chain joins TRBV3-1 (or the pseudogene TRBV3-2) and TRBJ1-1; weak D call: TRBD1 (6 bases). V lost 4 bases and J 1 base, leaving 25 bases between the germline ends. The CDR3 covers 19 residues. Germline values: CDR1 LGHDT, CDR2 YNNKEL (reference sequence). The DNA of the CDR3 is TGTGCCAGCAGCCCAGAGCCTACAGGGCTACCGCCGAAGAACACTGAAGCTTTCTTT. Translation gives CASSPEPTGLPPKNTEAFF.

The chain links TRBV5-5 to TRBJ1-1; tentative D call: TRBD1 (5 bases). Trimming took off 2 bases at V and 2 bases at J, with 16 bases between the two ends. Germline V gene sequence: CDR1 SGHKS, CDR2 YYEKEE (reference sequence). This CDR3 spans 16 amino acids. The CDR3 is CASSFSSGGVNTEAFF. The CDR3 nucleotides read TGTGCCAGCAGCTTCTCTTCGGGAGGGGTTAACACTGAAGCTTTCTTT.

This clone was recorded once. This chain connects TRBV20-1 to TRBJ2-5, with D hard to call. The length of the CDR3 is 11 residues. Germline loops: CDR1 DFQATT, CDR2 SNEGSKA (reference sequence). With 3 bases removed from V and 3 bases from J, the gap between germline ends came to 5 bases. Here the CDR3 reads CSARLKETQYF. DNA for the CDR3: TGCAGTGCTAGGCTAAAAGAGACCCAGTACTTC.

V gene TRBV11-3 combines with J gene TRBJ2-2, with a possible D match to TRBD1 (6 bases). Germline V gene lookup returns CDR1 SGHNT and CDR2 YENEEA. The CDR3 length is 15 residues. Trimming stripped 1 base from V and 7 bases from J, with 13 bases between. The CDR3 DNA follows: TGTGCCAGCAGCTTAGGGGGGCCGAAAGTCGGGGAGCTGTTTTTT. Protein: CASSLGGPKVGELFF. Full variable domain (missing parts from reference TRBV11-3 and TRBJ2-2): EAGVVQSPRYKIIEKKQPVAFWCNPISGHNTLYWYLQNLGQGPELLIRYENEEAVDDSQLPKDRFSAERLKGVDSTLKIQPAELGDSAVYLCASSLGGPKVGELFFGEGSRLTVL.

The chain has TRBV3-1 (or the pseudogene TRBV3-2) and TRBJ2-1, with 10 bases matching TRBD2. The CDR3 loop spans 13 amino acids. Germline CDR1 and CDR2: LGHDT and YNNKEL (reference sequence). With V trimmed by 0 bases and J by 16 bases, 6 bases remained unmatched. The CDR3 DNA reads TGTGCCAGCAGCCAAGAAGCAGCGGGGGGGCCTTTCTTC. Amino acids: CASSQEAAGGPFF.

This chain connects TRBV5-1 to TRBJ1-1, with D maybe TRBD1 (5 bases). Germline CDR1 is SGHRS and CDR2 is YFSETQ. This CDR3 is 11 amino acids long. V was trimmed by 0 bases and J by 8 bases, leaving 5 bases between them. The CDR3, as DNA: TGCGCCAGCAGCTTGGAGGGGGAAGCTTTCTTT. Residues: CASSLEGEAFF.

The CDR3 region has the DNA TGCGCCAGCAGCCAAGGCGTCCGTGAAAAACTGTTTTTT. Translation gives CASSQGVREKLFF. This chain joins TRBV4-3 and TRBJ1-4; D call uncertain. Germline CDR1 is LGHNA and CDR2 is YSLEER. The CDR3 is 13 residues long. With 1 base removed from V and 7 bases from J, the gap between germline ends came to 7 bases.

DNA of the CDR3: TGTGCCAGCAGTTTATCGGACAGAAACTATGGCTACACCTTC. It translates to CASSLSDRNYGYTF. The chain uses TRBV27 and TRBJ1-2; a possible D gene is TRBD1 (6 bases). The CDR3 has 14 amino acids. V lost 0 bases, J lost 2 bases, and 7 bases lay in between. Germline CDR1 and CDR2: MNHEY and SMNVEV (reference sequence).

The J gene is TRBJ1-5, the V gene TRBV19; 7 bases fit TRBD1. The CDR3 is made up of 16 amino acids. CDR1 is LNHDA and CDR2 is SQIVND in the germline V gene (reference sequence). Trimming took 2 bases from V and 0 from J; bases not matched to a gene: 4. CDR3 DNA: TGTGCCAGTAGTATATACGACAGGGATAGCAATCAGCCCCAGCATTTT. Its translation: CASSIYDRDSNQPQHF. The whole variable domain, filled in from reference TRBV19 and TRBJ1-5, reads DGGITQSPKYLFRKEGQNVTLSCEQNLNHDAMYWYRQDPGQGLRLIYYSQIVNDFQKGDIAEGYSVSREKKESFPLTVTSAQKNPTAFYLCASSIYDRDSNQPQHFGDGTRLSIL.

This chain connects TRBV7-9 to TRBJ1-6, with 7 bases fitting TRBD1. CDR3 length equals 15 residues. Germline V gives CDR1 SEHNR, CDR2 FQNEAQ (reference sequence). Trimming took 5 bases from V and 7 from J; bases not matched to a gene: 8. The CDR3 sequence: CASSLPRGQNSPLHF. As DNA, the CDR3 is TGTGCCAGCAGCCTACCTAGGGGGCAGAATTCACCCCTCCACTTT. The complete variable domain, with remaining parts taken from reference TRBV7-9 and TRBJ1-6, reads DTGVSQNPRHKITKRGQNVTFRCDPISEHNRLYWYRQTLGQGPEFLTYFQNEAQLEKSRLLSDRFSAERPKGSFSTLEIQRTEQGDSAMYLCASSLPRGQNSPLHFGNGTRLTVT.

V and J are TRBV6-7 and TRBJ1-6; 7 bases fit TRBD1. TRBV6-7 is known as an ORF, though its function is uncertain. Trimming removed 2 bases from V and 19 bases from J; junction bases left unmatched: 23. CDR3 length: 17 residues. DNA of the CDR3: TGTGCCAGCAGTTACGCATGGAACCGCCCAAGGACAGGCAAGGAGCACTTT. The encoded protein is CASSYAWNRPRTGKEHF.

The gene calls are TRBV7-9 and TRBJ2-3, with 8 bases that match TRBD2. The J segment lost 1 base and the V segment lost 9 bases, leaving 6 bases of the junction unmatched. The germline V gene encodes CDR1 SEHNR and CDR2 FQNEAQ (reference sequence). CDR3 size: 14 residues. CDR3 region: CARSAGGGTDTQYF. CDR3 coding DNA: TGTGCCAGATCTGCCGGGGGGGGCACAGATACGCAGTATTTT.

The rearrangement uses TRBV2 and TRBJ1-3; TRBD1 is a possible D gene (6 bases). Trimming left V 7 bases short and J 0 bases short, with 10 bases between. There are 14 residues in the CDR3. Germline CDR1 reads SNHLY; CDR2 reads FYNNEI. DNA for the CDR3: TGTGCCAGCATGGGACAACACTCTGGAAACACCATATATTTT. Encoded protein: CASMGQHSGNTIYF.

A few counts support this clone. This rearrangement joins TRBV7-3 to TRBJ2-2; no clear D. Per the germline V gene, CDR1 is SGHTA and CDR2 is FQGTGA. The CDR3 is 12 amino acids. Trimming removed 2 bases from V and 6 bases from J, with 4 bases in between. CDR3 residues: CASSLEAGELFF. In DNA form, the CDR3 reads TGTGCCAGCAGCTTAGAGGCCGGGGAGCTGTTTTTT.

This chain uses TRBV5-5 with TRBJ2-3; the match to TRBD2 covers 15 bases. Germline V gene lookup returns CDR1 SGHKS and CDR2 YYEKEE (reference sequence). This CDR3 has 17 amino acids. Germline trimming cut 5 bases from V and 7 bases from J; bases unmatched to any gene: 11. The CDR3 spells CASRGTSGGLPTHTQYF. For the CDR3, the DNA is TGTGCCAGCAGAGGGACTAGCGGGGGGCTCCCCACCCATACGCAGTATTTT. Full variable domain (remainder filled in from reference TRBV5-5 and TRBJ2-3): DAGVTQSPTHLIKTRGQQVTLRCSPISGHKSVSWYQQVLGQGPQFIFQYYEKEERGRGNFPDRFSARQFPNYSSELNVNALLLGDSALYLCASRGTSGGLPTHTQYFGPGTRLTVL.

This chain connects TRBV2 to TRBJ1-1; D may be TRBD1 (6 bases). The length of the CDR3 is 18 residues. Trimming cost V 8 bases and J 0 bases, with 25 bases left between them. The V gene's germline CDR1 is SNHLY and CDR2 FYNNEI. CDR3 bases: TGTGCCAGCGAAGGAAACAGGGTCGCCTCCTCCATGAACACTGAAGCTTTCTTT. This translates into CASEGNRVASSMNTEAFF.